These 4 T cell receptor beta chains share one sample of origin, sequenced in a study of blood T cell repertoires in COVID-19. Profiled with immunoSEQ multiplex PCR; TCRdb holds only in-frame clones, not every one. Among 200,000 to 250,000 clones listed, approximately 86% were seen once. The sample was peripheral blood. Receptors originate from a woman aged 30 to 39 with COVID-19, enrolled during active disease.

This clone appeared once. The genes are TRBV19 and TRBJ2-2; the match to TRBD1 covers 7 bases. V shed 2 bases and J 4 bases; nucleotides not matched to a gene: 10. This CDR3 has 17 residues. Germline CDR1 and CDR2: LNHDA and SQIVND (reference sequence). DNA of the CDR3: TGTGCCAGTAGTATACCCCCAGACAGGGCGGGCACCGGGGAGCTGTTTTTT. The encoded protein is CASSIPPDRAGTGELFF.

In DNA form, the CDR3 reads TGCGCCAGCAGCTTTCGGGGGACAGGTACCTACGAGCAGTACTTC. It yields the protein CASSFRGTGTYEQYF. The genes are TRBV5-1 and TRBJ2-7; 8 nucleotides line up with TRBD1. V trimming: 2 bases; J trimming: 2 bases; junction bases outside the gene matches: 6. In germline, CDR1 is SGHRS, CDR2 YFSETQ. This CDR3 region has 15 residues.

The sample holds one count of this clone. The chain carries TRBV18 and TRBJ2-7; 7 bases fit TRBD1. CDR3 length: 17 residues. V was pared by 3 bases and J by 1 base, with 12 bases of the junction left unmatched. CDR1 is KGHSH, CDR2 LQKENI, per germline. The chain's CDR3 is CASSPLGRDSGSYEQYF. As DNA, the CDR3 is TGTGCCAGCTCACCCCTCGGACGGGACAGCGGATCCTACGAGCAGTACTTC.

The V gene is TRBV9, the J gene TRBJ1-2, with TRBD1 matching 12 bases. The germline V gene has CDR1 SGDLS and CDR2 YYNGEE. The CDR3 spans 17 residues. V lost 3 bases to trimming and J lost 7 bases; unmatched junction nucleotides: 13. CDR3 coding DNA: TGTGCCAGCAGCGCCCAAGACCCGGGACAGGGGGCTTTTGGCTACACCTTC. Protein sequence: CASSAQDPGQGAFGYTF.